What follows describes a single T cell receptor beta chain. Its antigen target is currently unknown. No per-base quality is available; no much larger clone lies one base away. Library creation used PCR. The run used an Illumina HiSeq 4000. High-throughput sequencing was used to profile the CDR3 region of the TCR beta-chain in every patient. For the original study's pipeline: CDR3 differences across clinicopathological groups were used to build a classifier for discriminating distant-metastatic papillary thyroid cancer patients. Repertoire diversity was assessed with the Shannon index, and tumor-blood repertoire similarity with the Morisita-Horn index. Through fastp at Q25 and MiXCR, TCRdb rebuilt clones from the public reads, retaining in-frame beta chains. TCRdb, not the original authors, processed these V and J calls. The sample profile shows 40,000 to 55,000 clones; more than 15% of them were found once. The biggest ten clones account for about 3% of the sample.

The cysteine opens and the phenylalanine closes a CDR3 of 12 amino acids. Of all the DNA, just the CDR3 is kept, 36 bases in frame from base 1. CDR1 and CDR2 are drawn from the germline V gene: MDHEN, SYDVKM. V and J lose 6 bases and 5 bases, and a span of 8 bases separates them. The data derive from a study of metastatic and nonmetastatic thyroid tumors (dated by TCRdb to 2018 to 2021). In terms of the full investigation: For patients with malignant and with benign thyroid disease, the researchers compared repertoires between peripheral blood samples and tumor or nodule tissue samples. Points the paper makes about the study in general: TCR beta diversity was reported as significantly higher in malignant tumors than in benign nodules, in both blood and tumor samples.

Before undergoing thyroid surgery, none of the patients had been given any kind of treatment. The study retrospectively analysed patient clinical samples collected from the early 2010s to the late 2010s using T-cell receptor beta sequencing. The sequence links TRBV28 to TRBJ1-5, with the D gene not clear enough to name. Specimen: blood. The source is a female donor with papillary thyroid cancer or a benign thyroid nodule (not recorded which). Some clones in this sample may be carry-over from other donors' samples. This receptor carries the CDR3 CASSPLYQPQHF. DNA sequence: TGTGCCAGCAGCCCCCTTTATCAGCCCCAGCATTTT.